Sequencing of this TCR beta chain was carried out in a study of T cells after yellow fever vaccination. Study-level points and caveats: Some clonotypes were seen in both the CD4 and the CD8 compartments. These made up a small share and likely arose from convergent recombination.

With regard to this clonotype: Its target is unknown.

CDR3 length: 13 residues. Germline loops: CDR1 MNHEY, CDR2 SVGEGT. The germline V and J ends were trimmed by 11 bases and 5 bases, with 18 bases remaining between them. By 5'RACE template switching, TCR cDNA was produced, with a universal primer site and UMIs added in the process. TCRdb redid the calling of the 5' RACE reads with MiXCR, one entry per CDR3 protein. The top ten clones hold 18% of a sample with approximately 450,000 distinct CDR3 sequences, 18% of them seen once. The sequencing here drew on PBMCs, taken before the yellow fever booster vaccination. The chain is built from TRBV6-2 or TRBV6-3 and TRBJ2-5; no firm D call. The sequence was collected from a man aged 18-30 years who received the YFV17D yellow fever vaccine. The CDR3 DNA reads TGTGCCGGCGTTAAGACTTTAGGGGAGACCCAGTACTTC. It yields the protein CAGVKTLGETQYF.